This T cell receptor beta chain is drawn from a study of T cell responses to AZD1222 COVID-19 vaccine (dated by TCRdb to the early 2020s). As for the study more broadly: Because spike-specific TCR depth and breadth did not differ between the two schedules, AZD1222 recipients who got a second dose at roughly 4 weeks were pooled with those who got a second dose at roughly 12 weeks. A total of about 230 trial participants underwent TCR sequencing, of whom 207 received two doses of AZD1222 and some 26 received two doses of the MenACWY control vaccine. Trial participants were enrolled into age subgroups of 18-55, 56-69 and 70-plus years, which contained about 150, 27 and 61 TCR-sequenced participants, respectively.

Comments on this clone: What this receptor recognizes is not known. No much larger clone is present one base from it, and per-base qualities are unavailable.

The time point label, read with the paper, signifies: baseline before first vaccination. Vaccinee samples came from UK trials COV001 and COV002, including a single-blind randomized controlled phase 2/3 trial of AZD1222 (ChAdOx1 nCoV-19) in healthy adults. For TCRbeta chain sequencing, PBMC samples from trial participants were taken at day 0 and at day 28 after the second dose. The CDR3 regions of human TCRbeta chains were subjected to immunosequencing. In the authors' own workflow: TCRs in the repertoires were compared against a reference library of SARS-CoV-2-specific TCRs that had been generated with the MIRA antigen-specificity platform. Breadth was defined as the fraction of unique TCRs that were SARS-CoV-2-associated. Depth was defined as the fraction of total T cells that were SARS-CoV-2-associated. Using the MIRA data, each spike-specific TCR was mapped to the spike region that the TCR reacts to and placed in a CD4 or CD8 class. Log10-transformed breadth and depth values were compared by one-way ANOVA with Sidak's multiple comparisons tests. This is the immuneACCESS table as TCRdb keeps it, with only in-frame sequences that have V and J called. A part of the clones is gone; compared with another copy, unresolved V genes explain less than half, and the rest is unexplained. Clone size and the V and J calls come from that table; the DNA yielded D and trimming. Across this sample there are 130,000 to 150,000 clones, with 88% seen only once. Clones ranked in the top ten supply less than 15% of the sample.

Looking up the germline V gene (reference sequence) yields CDR1 LNHDA and CDR2 SQIVND. The germline ends are 5 bases apart after V is trimmed by 3 bases and J by 0 bases. Spanning cysteine to phenylalanine, the CDR3 consists of 14 amino acids. Of the read, only the CDR3 DNA is kept; its 42 bases are in frame from base 1. Study-wide findings and limitations: Vaccine-associated CD4 TCRs spanned the whole spike protein, with dominant responses in regions 160-218 and 743-854. Conclusions about previously exposed vaccinees are limited, since just a handful of AZD1222 recipients were seropositive for SARS-CoV-2 at baseline. The 56-69-year group was small, and its depth increase did not reach significance, likely because of low power. Participants were mostly white British, with more females than males. The authors suggested clonal diversity may have been underestimated. No day 14 peak-response samples were available, so repertoires were characterized only after the peak T cell response. Epitopes outside the regions mutated in the B.1.351 and B.1.1.7 variants were reportedly recognized by nearly half of the unique spike-specific TCRs. After two AZD1222 doses, both the breadth and the depth of spike-specific TCRs were significantly higher than at day 0 and than in MenACWY recipients.

The chain couples TRBV19 to TRBJ1-4, with the D gene not confidently named. The receptor's source is an adult in good health. The specimen comprised peripheral blood, sampled on day 0 of AZD1222 vaccination. The bases read TGTGCCAGTAGTATTCAGGCAACTAATGAAAAACTGTTTTTT. This encodes CASSIQATNEKLFF.